This T cell receptor beta chain was profiled in a study of blood T cell repertoires in COVID-19. Study information: Both acute and convalescent COVID-19 samples were obtained from the United States, Italy and Spain. T cells, B-cell-depleted T cells, or PBMCs supplied cDNA or gDNA.

The length of the CDR3 is 13 residues. Germline CDR1 reads MNHEY; CDR2 reads SVGAGI. V was clipped by 6 bases and J by 5 bases, with 13 bases between them. In the original processing: Researchers report that nucleated cell counts were estimated from reference gene primer amplification. Assay used: immunoSEQ multiplex PCR; TCRdb lists only in-frame clones, some missing. V, J and clone size were drawn from that table, and D and trimming were deduced from the DNA. The data show some 350,000 clones, around 90% seen once. Material: peripheral blood. The TCR comes from a man aged 18 to 30 with active or convalescent COVID-19. The chain has TRBV6-5 and TRBJ2-5; weak D call: TRBD2 (7 bases). The CDR3 nucleotides read TGTGCCAGCAGCCCGGGGGGCCTGGAGACCCAGTACTTC. Translation gives CASSPGGLETQYF.